The clone carrying this TCR beta chain was seen just once. The antigen is unknown. PCR was performed using 60 Vbeta and 13 Jbeta primers. Using immunoSEQ multiplex PCR, the repertoire was profiled, and TCRdb retains in-frame clones only, with some absent. The profile covers 150,000 to 250,000 clones, with 60% to 85% appearing a single time and 1.5% to 1.7% taken by the ten largest. These data originate in a study of cytomegalovirus exposure and HLA in healthy donors. Turning to the study itself: Unique TCR beta sequences numbering over 100 million came from 190 million or so T cells in an earlier analysis. Study-level findings and limits: Indistinguishable V segments such as TRBV6-2 and TRBV6-3 were excluded.

The CDR3 runs to 14 residues. Trimming removed 8 bases from V and 0 bases from J, with 12 bases in between. Per germline, CDR1 KGHSH and CDR2 LQKENI. The chain links TRBV18 to TRBJ2-3; D call uncertain. This TCR came from a girl between 10 and 17 years old in good health and CMV-seropositive. The specimen sequenced was PBMCs. CDR3 nucleotides: TGTGCCAGCACAACCAGGTCTAGCACAGATACGCAGTATTTT. It encodes CASTTRSSTDTQYF.